This TCR beta chain was documented in a study of cytomegalovirus exposure and HLA in healthy donors. General study results and limits: Later analysis suggested most CMV-associated TCR beta chains were HLA-restricted. Researchers catalogued about 160 TCR beta chains as cytomegalovirus-associated.

60 Vbeta and 13 Jbeta primers were used in PCR. Assay: immunoSEQ multiplex PCR; the TCRdb copy retains only in-frame clones and omits some. The sample includes over 80,000 clones, approximately 74% of them seen just once. With respect to this clone: Its target is unknown.

Specimen: PBMCs. The clonotype originates from a female donor in good health and CMV-seropositive.

DNA for the CDR3: TGTGCCTGGAGCTTAGGGGGGGGAAGAAGCCAGCCCCAGCATTTT. Amino acids: CAWSLGGGRSQPQHF. This chain joins TRBV30 and TRBJ1-5; a weak D match, TRBD1 (6 bases). Germline V CDR1 and CDR2: GTSNPN, SVGIG (reference sequence). Trimming shortened V by 3 bases and J by 7 bases, and 19 bases separated the two germline ends. The CDR3 loop spans 15 amino acids.